This T cell receptor beta chain was retrieved from a study of blood T cells in healthy people across ages. A second roughly 6 to 12 cycle PCR used barcoded and J-beta primers. MiXCR, applied by TCRdb to the 5' RACE reads, yields one record per CDR3 protein. The sample contains over 1,500,000 distinct CDR3 sequences, around half of which appear only once. The CDR3 spans 15 residues. Deletions cut 6 bases from V and 2 bases from J, with 16 bases between. CDR1 is MDHEN and CDR2 is SYDVKM in the germline V gene. Study-wide results and limits: Compared with aged donors, long-lived donors showed fewer expanded clones, suggesting selection. Unsorted PBMC material precluded a definitive naive versus antigen-experienced comparison.

In regard to this clonotype: Its antigen is not known.

V is TRBV28 and J is TRBJ1-2; no reliable D call. The TCR comes from a woman aged 40 to 50 in good health. The sample taken for sequencing was blood. As DNA, the CDR3 is TGTGCCAGCAGCTTAAACCGTGGAGTGAACTATGGCTACACCTTC. Residues: CASSLNRGVNYGYTF.